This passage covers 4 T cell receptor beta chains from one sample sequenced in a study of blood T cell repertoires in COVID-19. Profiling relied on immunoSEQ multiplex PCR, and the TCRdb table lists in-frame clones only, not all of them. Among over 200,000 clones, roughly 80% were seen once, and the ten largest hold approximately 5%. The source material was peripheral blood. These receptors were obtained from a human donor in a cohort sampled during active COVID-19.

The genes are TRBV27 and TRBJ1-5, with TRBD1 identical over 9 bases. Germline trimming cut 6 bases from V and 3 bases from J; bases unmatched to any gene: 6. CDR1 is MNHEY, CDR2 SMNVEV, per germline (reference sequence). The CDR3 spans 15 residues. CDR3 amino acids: CASSPGQGTNQPQHF. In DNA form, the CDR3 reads TGTGCCAGCAGCCCGGGACAGGGAACCAATCAGCCCCAGCATTTT.

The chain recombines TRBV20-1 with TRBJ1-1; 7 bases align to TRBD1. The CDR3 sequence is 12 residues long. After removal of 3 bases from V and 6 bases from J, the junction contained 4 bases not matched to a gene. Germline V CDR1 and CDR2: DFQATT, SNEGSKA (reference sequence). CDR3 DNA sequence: TGCAGTGCTAGTGGGACAGCTGCTGAAGCTTTCTTT. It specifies CSASGTAAEAFF.

The CDR3: CASSEGLISYEQYF. DNA of the CDR3: TGTGCCAGCAGTGAGGGGCTAATCTCCTACGAGCAGTACTTC. V and J are TRBV2 and TRBJ2-7; TRBD1 is a possible D gene (5 bases). Germline V lookup: CDR1 SNHLY, CDR2 FYNNEI. The CDR3 is 14 residues long. The ends were cut back, 3 bases at V and 0 bases at J, with 9 bases in the middle.

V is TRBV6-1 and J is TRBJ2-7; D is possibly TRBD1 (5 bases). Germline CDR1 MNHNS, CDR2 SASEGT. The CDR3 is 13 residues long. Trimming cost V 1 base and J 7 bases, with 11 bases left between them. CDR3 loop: CASSEGQGREQYF. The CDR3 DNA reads TGTGCCAGCAGTGAAGGTCAGGGTCGGGAGCAGTACTTC.